This record looks at one T cell receptor beta chain sequence and its context. Antigen unknown. This CDR3 spans 18 amino acids. The germline V and J ends were trimmed by 0 bases and 1 base, with 17 bases remaining between them. Germline assignment: CDR1 LGHNA and CDR2 YNFKEQ. Profiling relied on immunoSEQ multiplex PCR, and the TCRdb table lists in-frame clones only, not all of them. This table holds 55,000 to 80,000 clones, around 84% found once. This entry comes from a study of T cell responses to AZD1222 COVID-19 vaccine. Study results and caveats: Per reports, nearly half of all spike-specific TCRs target regions that are unmutated in variants. Among vaccine-associated CD4 TCRs, coverage spanned spike, with dominance at 160-218 and 743-854. Sampling captured repertoires only after the peak T cell response. The donors showed a predominance of white British ancestry and of females, with possible underestimation of clonal diversity.

The rearrangement links TRBV4-2 to TRBJ2-3; a weak D match, TRBD2 (6 bases). This specimen consisted of peripheral blood, obtained on day 0 of AZD1222 vaccination. This TCR derives from an adult in good health. The CDR3, as DNA: TGTGCCAGCAGCCAAGATCAGGTGATGGGGGGAGGCACAGATACGCAGTATTTT. Protein sequence: CASSQDQVMGGGTDTQYF.